These 27 T cell receptor beta chains originate from one sample sequenced in a study of blood T cell repertoires in COVID-19. Here immunoSEQ multiplex PCR was the method, and the copy in TCRdb shows in-frame clones only, minus some. Counted here are roughly 190,000 clones, about 89% occurring once; the ten biggest clones make up approximately 0.77%. The sequenced material came from PBMCs or T cells enriched from blood (not recorded which). All receptors derive from a woman under 30 who had recovered from COVID-19.

This clone was detected once. Here the CDR3 reads CASSENTVNQPQHF. The CDR3 DNA follows: TGTGCCAGCAGTGAAAATACAGTCAATCAGCCCCAGCATTTT. The chain combines TRBV6-1 with TRBJ1-5; D remains unclear. The germline V and J ends were trimmed by 2 bases and 3 bases, with 8 bases remaining between them. This CDR3 has 14 amino acids. Per the germline V gene, CDR1 is MNHNS and CDR2 is SASEGT.

The rearrangement joins TRBV29-1 to TRBJ2-1; no definite D call. V was clipped by 6 bases and J by 6 bases, with 9 bases between them. This CDR3 region has 11 residues. Germline V gene data show CDR1 as SQVTM and CDR2 as ANQGSEA. The CDR3 loop is CSVGRFNEQFF. The CDR3 DNA is TGCAGCGTCGGTCGGTTCAATGAGCAGTTCTTC.

The CDR3 bases are TGTGCCAGCAGCTCGGGTAGCGGGCTTTGGGGGACCCAGTACTTC. Translated, it gives CASSSGSGLWGTQYF. The chain recombines TRBV7-2 with TRBJ2-5; 7 nucleotides agree with TRBD2. The CDR3 has 15 residues. Unmatched junction bases numbered 12, after V lost 4 bases and J lost 7 bases. Germline V CDR1 and CDR2: SGHTA, FQGNSA.

V gene TRBV7-3 combines with J gene TRBJ2-1, with 10 bases aligning to TRBD2. Germline trimming cut 5 bases from V and 7 bases from J; bases unmatched to any gene: 8. Germline loops: CDR1 SGHTA, CDR2 FQGTGA. The CDR3 covers 15 residues. In nucleotides, the CDR3 is TGTGCCAGCAGCATTCGAGCGGGAGGGCCGAATGAGCAGTTCTTC. As protein: CASSIRAGGPNEQFF. The variable domain in full, with the rest retrieved from reference TRBV7-3 and TRBJ2-1, is GAGVSQTPSNKVTEKGKYVELRCDPISGHTALYWYRQSLGQGPEFLIYFQGTGAADDSGLPNDRFFAVRPEGSVSTLKIQRTERGDSAVYLCASSIRAGGPNEQFFGPGTRLTVL.

V gene TRBV5-6 combines with J gene TRBJ2-3, with D possibly matching TRBD2 (6 bases). Between the trimmed V and J ends, which lost 4 bases and 2 bases, there was a span of 11 bases. CDR3 length: 14 residues. CDR1 is SGHDT and CDR2 is YYEEEE in the germline V gene. CDR3 bases: TGTGCCAGCAGCCTGGGGAGGCACACAGATACGCAGTATTTT. The encoded protein is CASSLGRHTDTQYF.

The J gene is TRBJ2-2, the V gene TRBV6-6; 14 nucleotides agree with TRBD2. Trimming removed 5 bases from V and 2 bases from J; junction bases left unmatched: 7. CDR1 is MNHNY, CDR2 SVGAGI, per germline (reference sequence). This CDR3 comprises 18 residues. CDR3 DNA: TGTGCCAGCAGTCGACCGGGACTAGCGGGAGACAACACCGGGGAGCTGTTTTTT. As protein: CASSRPGLAGDNTGELFF.

This chain links TRBV10-3 with TRBJ2-7, with unresolved D. Trimming shortened V by 6 bases and J by 5 bases, and 8 bases separated the two germline ends. The CDR3 runs 11 residues. Per the germline V gene, CDR1 is ENHRY and CDR2 is SYGVKD. For the CDR3, the DNA is TGTGCCATCAGCGACTTAAACGAGCAGTACTTC. As protein: CAISDLNEQYF.

This clone has just one count. CDR3 DNA: TGTGCCAGCACTATGGACAGGGGTAATTCACCCCTCCACTTT. This translates into CASTMDRGNSPLHF. The V gene is TRBV5-5, the J gene TRBJ1-6; TRBD1 aligns across 9 bases. Germline V gene data show CDR1 as SGHKS and CDR2 as YYEKEE (reference sequence). This CDR3 has 14 residues. The V segment lost 6 bases and the J segment 6 bases; nucleotides outside the gene matches: 4.

V gene TRBV18 combines with J gene TRBJ1-5; D not resolved. CDR3 length equals 13 residues. CDR1 KGHSH and CDR2 LQKENI come from the germline V gene. The ends were cut back, 3 bases at V and 4 bases at J, with 7 bases in the middle. The CDR3 nucleotides are TGTGCCAGCTCACCCTCCCAGAATCAGCCCCAGCATTTT. It yields the protein CASSPSQNQPQHF.

V is TRBV5-1 and J is TRBJ1-1, with 8 bases matching TRBD1. This CDR3 is 13 amino acids long. CDR1 and CDR2 (germline): SGHRS, YFSETQ. J was trimmed by 8 bases and V by 4 bases; bases with no gene match: 7. The CDR3 loop reads CASSPEQGGEAFF. DNA of the CDR3: TGCGCCAGCAGCCCGGAACAGGGGGGAGAAGCTTTCTTT.

The chain carries TRBV11-1 and TRBJ2-3; D perhaps matches TRBD1 (5 bases). Germline CDR1 is SGHAT and CDR2 is FQDESV (reference sequence). The CDR3 consists of 14 residues. V lost 3 bases, J lost 3 bases, and 10 bases lay in between. The CDR3 sequence is CASSLGLFTDTQYF. In DNA form, the CDR3 reads TGTGCCAGCAGCTTGGGGCTCTTTACAGATACGCAGTATTTT.

This chain links TRBV2 with TRBJ2-7, with TRBD1 matching over 8 bases. Germline loops: CDR1 SNHLY, CDR2 FYNNEI. This CDR3 is 14 amino acids long. V lost 7 bases, J lost 5 bases, and 10 bases stayed unmatched. The CDR3 nucleotides are TGTGCCAGCAAAGGGTCCCAGGGGGCGGACGAGCAGTACTTC. This codes for CASKGSQGADEQYF.

The chain combines TRBV6-5 with TRBJ2-7; 7 bases fit TRBD1. The germline V gene encodes CDR1 MNHEY and CDR2 SVGAGI. With 6 bases clipped from V and 4 bases from J, the junction kept 9 bases outside the gene matches. This CDR3 is built from 14 residues. CDR3 in amino acids: CASSNRGLGYEQYF. The CDR3 DNA is TGTGCCAGCAGCAACAGGGGCCTTGGTTACGAGCAGTACTTC.

The gene calls are TRBV6-2 or TRBV6-3 and TRBJ2-3; the D gene is possibly TRBD1 (5 bases). Germline V gives CDR1 MNHEY, CDR2 SVGEGT. This CDR3 is built from 15 residues. Trimming cost V 4 bases and J 0 bases, with 11 bases left between them. The CDR3 here is CASSSPGLSTDTQYF. For the CDR3, the DNA is TGTGCCAGCAGTTCTCCAGGGCTTAGCACAGATACGCAGTATTTT.

CDR3 DNA sequence: TGCGCCAGCAGCGTTGGTGCTACTCTAGCGGGGCAAGAGACCCAGTACTTC. Translating gives CASSVGATLAGQETQYF. The V and J genes are TRBV5-1 and TRBJ2-5; TRBD2 agrees at 9 bases. Trimming took 4 bases from V and 2 from J; bases not matched to a gene: 12. From germline, CDR1 is SGHRS and CDR2 YFSETQ. This CDR3 comprises 17 residues.

This chain uses TRBV7-2 with TRBJ2-7; TRBD1 aligns across 7 bases. J lost 4 bases, V lost 1 base, and 7 bases had no gene match. The CDR3 length is 15 residues. The germline gives CDR1 SGHTA, CDR2 FQGNSA. The CDR3 bases are TGTGCCAGCAGCTTAGTGGGGACAGACTTATACGAGCAGTACTTC. Its protein is CASSLVGTDLYEQYF. Complete variable domain (other parts from reference TRBV7-2 and TRBJ2-7): GAGVSQSPSNKVTEKGKDVELRCDPISGHTALYWYRQSLGQGLEFLIYFQGNSAPDKSGLPSDRFSAERTGGSVSTLTIQRTQQEDSAVYLCASSLVGTDLYEQYFGPGTRLTVT.

Only a few counts were recorded for this clone. This chain uses TRBV6-2 or TRBV6-3 with TRBJ2-1; 7 bases agree with TRBD2. This CDR3 comprises 15 residues. Germline V gene sequence: CDR1 MNHEY, CDR2 SVGEGT. The ends lost 0 bases at V and 8 bases at J; junction bases unmatched: 7. The CDR3 bases are TGTGCCAGCAGTTACTCGGCTAGCGGAGGCGATGAGCAGTTCTTC. It specifies CASSYSASGGDEQFF.

V gene TRBV27 combines with J gene TRBJ2-1, with 9 bases aligning to TRBD2. The length of the CDR3 is 13 residues. The V segment lost 11 bases and the J segment 9 bases; nucleotides outside the gene matches: 11. The germline gives CDR1 MNHEY, CDR2 SMNVEV (reference sequence). In DNA, the CDR3 is TGTGCCGCAGGCCTAGCGGGACGGCGTGAGCAGTTCTTC. As protein: CAAGLAGRREQFF.

This chain connects TRBV15 to TRBJ2-5; the D is unclear. V lost 0 bases to trimming and J lost 5 bases, with 16 bases between them. Per germline, CDR1 LNHNV and CDR2 YYDKDF (reference sequence). CDR3 length equals 16 residues. The CDR3 DNA follows: TGTGCCACCAGCAGAGATTCCCCGAGACTTAATGAGACCCAGTACTTC. It translates to CATSRDSPRLNETQYF.

V usage is TRBV28 and J usage is TRBJ2-7; a possible D gene is TRBD2 (6 bases). Deletions cut 7 bases from V and 4 bases from J, with 20 bases between. The germline V gene has CDR1 MDHEN and CDR2 SYDVKM. This CDR3 comprises 15 residues. CDR3 amino acids: CASKGGAVFGYEQYF. CDR3 DNA sequence: TGTGCCAGCAAAGGAGGGGCGGTATTCGGGTACGAGCAGTACTTC.

The chain couples TRBV30 to TRBJ2-1, with a tentative D call TRBD1 (5 bases). V lost 2 bases and J 9 bases, leaving 11 bases between the germline ends. In germline, CDR1 is GTSNPN, CDR2 SVGIG (reference sequence). The CDR3 has 12 residues. The chain's CDR3 is CAWSQGAVEQFF. In DNA, the CDR3 is TGTGCCTGGAGTCAGGGTGCGGTTGAGCAGTTCTTC.

This sequence joins TRBV7-9 and TRBJ2-7, with 11 bases fitting TRBD2. The CDR3 extends over 14 amino acids. Germline CDR1 is SEHNR and CDR2 is FQNEAQ (reference sequence). Trimming cost V 8 bases and J 2 bases; bases outside gene matches: 5. The CDR3 loop reads CASSTSGATYEQYF. The CDR3 DNA follows: TGTGCCAGCTCGACTAGCGGGGCCACCTACGAGCAGTACTTC.

This clone was detected a few times. The gene calls are TRBV2 and TRBJ2-1; perhaps TRBD1 as D (5 bases). The CDR3 runs 14 residues. Trimming pared 4 bases from V and 4 bases from J, leaving 11 bases between. Germline lookup yields CDR1 SNHLY and CDR2 FYNNEI. CDR3 sequence reads: CASSVGQGYNEQFF. CDR3 nucleotide sequence: TGTGCCAGCAGTGTCGGACAAGGTTACAATGAGCAGTTCTTC.

The rearrangement joins TRBV4-1 to TRBJ2-3, with D hard to call. Looked up from germline, CDR1 is MGHRA and CDR2 is YSYEKL. Trimming cost V 1 base and J 4 bases, with 9 bases left between them. The CDR3 length is 14 residues. The CDR3 here is CASSQVPSSDTQYF. The CDR3, as DNA: TGCGCCAGCAGCCAAGTTCCTAGTTCAGATACGCAGTATTTT.

The chain couples TRBV4-2 to TRBJ1-2; 9 bases map to TRBD1. The CDR3 contains 16 residues. The V gene's germline CDR1 is LGHNA and CDR2 YNFKEQ. After removal of 1 base from V and 8 bases from J, the junction contained 11 bases not matched to a gene. The CDR3 DNA reads TGTGCCAGCAGCCAAGGGGCTTTCGGGACAGGGAACGGCTACACCTTC. It codes for CASSQGAFGTGNGYTF.

The chain carries TRBV5-1 and TRBJ2-1; the match to TRBD2 covers 9 bases. This CDR3 is built from 16 residues. V lost 0 bases, J lost 2 bases, and 3 bases stayed unmatched. Germline V gene sequence: CDR1 SGHRS, CDR2 YFSETQ. CDR3 in DNA: TGCGCCAGCAGCTTGGCCCCTAGCGGGACCTACAATGAGCAGTTCTTC. Protein: CASSLAPSGTYNEQFF. The variable domain in full, completed from reference TRBV5-1 and TRBJ2-1, reads KAGVTQTPRYLIKTRGQQVTLSCSPISGHRSVSWYQQTPGQGLQFLFEYFSETQRNKGNFPGRFSGRQFSNSRSEMNVSTLELGDSALYLCASSLAPSGTYNEQFFGPGTRLTVL.

This clone came up once. The V call is TRBV10-3, the J call TRBJ2-1, with 9 nucleotides matching TRBD2. The CDR3 consists of 14 residues. The germline V gene has CDR1 ENHRY and CDR2 SYGVKD. V shed 6 bases, J shed 1 base, and the junction held 1 base outside the gene matches. CDR3 DNA sequence: TGTGCCATCAGAAGCGGGAGGTCCTACAATGAGCAGTTCTTC. It encodes CAIRSGRSYNEQFF.